The source of this T cell receptor beta chain is a study of blood T cell repertoires in COVID-19. Turning to the study itself: The origin of the acute and convalescent COVID-19 samples was the United States, Italy and Spain. Nucleic acid was either cDNA or gDNA, and it came from T cells, B-cell-depleted T cells, or PBMCs.

As handled by the study authors: Estimated nucleated cell counts came from reference gene primer amplification. Data came from immunoSEQ multiplex PCR; TCRdb stores just in-frame clones and leaves some out. V and J calls and clone size are those listed in that table; D and trimming were worked out from the DNA. The repertoire has over 150,000 clones, approximately 82% of them found once; the top ten carry approximately 13%. Germline trimming cut 3 bases from V and 3 bases from J; bases unmatched to any gene: 8. There are 15 residues in the CDR3. The germline V gene has CDR1 MGHRA and CDR2 YSYEKL. On this clone itself: Other nucleotide sequences from this sample produce the same CDR3.

This TCR came from a human donor in a cohort sampled during active COVID-19. This rearrangement joins TRBV4-1 to TRBJ2-7; 7 bases are a match to TRBD1. The material sequenced was peripheral blood. The CDR3 coding sequence is TGCGCCAGCAGCCAGGCGTCGGGACAGAGCTACGAGCAGTACTTC. Translating gives CASSQASGQSYEQYF.